This TCR beta chain is from a study of CD8 T cells in Susac syndrome. Reverse transcription used about 0.45 to 1 ug RNA and random hexamers. One entry per CDR3 protein, called by TCRdb with MiXCR from the immunoSEQ multiplex PCR reads. The sample contains around 85,000 distinct CDR3 sequences, roughly 94% of which appear only once. Fulfillment of recently defined diagnostic criteria for definite or probable disease was shown by the patients with Susac syndrome. Negative isolation yielded the CD8+ and CD4+ T cells, while FACS enriched the TEMRA cells. Sequenced: CD8+ T cells from PBMCs. This TCR came from a human donor with Susac syndrome.

CDR3: CASSPDTVPYNEQFF. The CDR3 region has the DNA TGTGCCAGCTCACCGGACACTGTCCCGTACAATGAGCAGTTCTTC. J is TRBJ2-1 and V is TRBV18, with D perhaps TRBD1 (5 bases). The CDR3 length is 15 residues. The germline V gene has CDR1 KGHSH and CDR2 LQKENI. The V end lost 3 bases, the J end lost 4 bases, and 13 bases lay between the germline ends.